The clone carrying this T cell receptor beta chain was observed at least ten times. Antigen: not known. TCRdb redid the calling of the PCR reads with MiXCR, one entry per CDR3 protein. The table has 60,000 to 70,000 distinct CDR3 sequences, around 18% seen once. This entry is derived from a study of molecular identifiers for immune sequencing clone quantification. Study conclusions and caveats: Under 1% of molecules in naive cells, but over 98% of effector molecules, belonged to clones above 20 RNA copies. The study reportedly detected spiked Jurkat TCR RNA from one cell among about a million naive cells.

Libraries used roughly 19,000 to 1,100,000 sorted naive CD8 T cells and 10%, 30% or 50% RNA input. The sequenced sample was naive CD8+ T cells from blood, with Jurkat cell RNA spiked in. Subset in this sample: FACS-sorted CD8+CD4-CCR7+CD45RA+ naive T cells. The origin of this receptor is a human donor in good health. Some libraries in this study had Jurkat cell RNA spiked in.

The CDR3 sequence is CASSHPDSGQETQYF. DNA for the CDR3: TGTGCCAGCAGCCATCCGGATAGCGGCCAAGAGACCCAGTACTTC. The chain employs TRBV14 and TRBJ2-5; weak D call: TRBD2 (6 bases). Germline-derived CDR1 and CDR2 are SGHDN and FVKESK. Trimming shortened V by 3 bases and J by 1 base, and 12 bases separated the two germline ends. The CDR3 has 15 residues.